Presented here are 2 T cell receptor beta chains from one specimen sequenced in a study of blood T cell repertoires in COVID-19. Libraries were prepared by immunoSEQ multiplex PCR; TCRdb keeps only in-frame clonotypes and omits some of them. The sample lists about 77,000 clones, about 73% occurring once. Sequenced sample: peripheral blood. Source of these receptors: a man between 60 and 75 years old with acute or convalescent COVID-19.

Note on this clone: The junction and the germline gene differ at one end; a read error may be behind it. The CDR3 DNA reads as TGTGCCAGCAGCCCCCGGGACTCCGACGAGCAGTACTTC. It encodes CASSPRDSDEQYF. V is TRBV5-6 and J is TRBJ2-7; perhaps TRBD2 as D (6 bases). Looked up from germline, CDR1 is SGHDT and CDR2 is YYEEEE. The CDR3 consists of 13 residues.

The table lists this clone with many counts. V and J are TRBV10-3 and TRBJ2-7; no firm D call. This CDR3 contains 11 residues. Germline CDR1 ENHRY, CDR2 SYGVKD. V dropped 6 bases and J dropped 7 bases, with 10 bases sitting between them. The CDR3 here is CAIRTNREQYF. Written as DNA, the CDR3 is TGTGCCATCAGGACAAACCGGGAGCAGTACTTC.